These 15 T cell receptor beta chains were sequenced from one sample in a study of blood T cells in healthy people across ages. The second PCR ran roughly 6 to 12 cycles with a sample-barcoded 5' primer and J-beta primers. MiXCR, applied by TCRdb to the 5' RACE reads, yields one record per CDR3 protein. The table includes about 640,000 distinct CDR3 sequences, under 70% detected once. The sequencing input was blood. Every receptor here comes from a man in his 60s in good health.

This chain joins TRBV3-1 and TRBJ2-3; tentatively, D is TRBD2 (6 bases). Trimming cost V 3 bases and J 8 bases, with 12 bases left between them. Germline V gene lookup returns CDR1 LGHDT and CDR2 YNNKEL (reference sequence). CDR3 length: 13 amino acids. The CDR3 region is CASSQQVGGTQYF. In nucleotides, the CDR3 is TGTGCCAGCAGCCAGCAAGTGGGAGGTACGCAGTATTTT.

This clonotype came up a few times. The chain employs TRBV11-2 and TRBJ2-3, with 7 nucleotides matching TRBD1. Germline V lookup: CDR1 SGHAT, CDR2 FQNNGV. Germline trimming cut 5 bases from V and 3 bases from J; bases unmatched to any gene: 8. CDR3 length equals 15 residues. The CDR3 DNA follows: TGTGCCAGCAGCCGGCAGGGGGTTGGGACAGATACGCAGTATTTT. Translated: CASSRQGVGTDTQYF.

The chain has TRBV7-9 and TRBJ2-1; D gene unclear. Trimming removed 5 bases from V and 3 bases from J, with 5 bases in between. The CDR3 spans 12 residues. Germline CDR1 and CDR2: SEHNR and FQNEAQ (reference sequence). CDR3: CASSANYNEQFF. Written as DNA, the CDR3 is TGTGCCAGCAGCGCTAACTACAATGAGCAGTTCTTC. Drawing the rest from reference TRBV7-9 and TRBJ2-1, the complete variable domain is DTGVSQNPRHKITKRGQNVTFRCDPISEHNRLYWYRQTLGQGPEFLTYFQNEAQLEKSRLLSDRFSAERPKGSFSTLEIQRTEQGDSAMYLCASSANYNEQFFGPGTRLTVL.

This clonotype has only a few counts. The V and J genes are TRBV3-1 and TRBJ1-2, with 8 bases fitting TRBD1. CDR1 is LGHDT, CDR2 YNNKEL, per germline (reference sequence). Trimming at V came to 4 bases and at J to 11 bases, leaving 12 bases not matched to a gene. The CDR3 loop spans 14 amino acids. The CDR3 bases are TGTGCCAGCAGCCTCGTCCCGGGACAGGATAGGTACACCTTC. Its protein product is CASSLVPGQDRYTF.

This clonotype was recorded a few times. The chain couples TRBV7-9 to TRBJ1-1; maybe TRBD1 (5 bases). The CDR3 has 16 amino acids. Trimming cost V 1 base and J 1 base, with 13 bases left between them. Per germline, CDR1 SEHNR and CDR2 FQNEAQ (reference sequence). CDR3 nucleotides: TGTGCCAGCAGCTTAGGATCAGGGCTGGGGAACACTGAAGCTTTCTTT. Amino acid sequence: CASSLGSGLGNTEAFF. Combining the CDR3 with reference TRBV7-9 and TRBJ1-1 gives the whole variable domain DTGVSQNPRHKITKRGQNVTFRCDPISEHNRLYWYRQTLGQGPEFLTYFQNEAQLEKSRLLSDRFSAERPKGSFSTLEIQRTEQGDSAMYLCASSLGSGLGNTEAFFGQGTRLTVV.

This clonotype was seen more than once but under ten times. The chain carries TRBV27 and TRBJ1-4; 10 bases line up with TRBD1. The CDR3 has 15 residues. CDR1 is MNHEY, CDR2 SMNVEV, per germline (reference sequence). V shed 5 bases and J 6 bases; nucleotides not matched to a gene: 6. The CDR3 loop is CASSRQGQGHEKLFF. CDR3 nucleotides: TGTGCCAGCAGTCGCCAGGGACAGGGGCATGAAAAACTGTTTTTT.

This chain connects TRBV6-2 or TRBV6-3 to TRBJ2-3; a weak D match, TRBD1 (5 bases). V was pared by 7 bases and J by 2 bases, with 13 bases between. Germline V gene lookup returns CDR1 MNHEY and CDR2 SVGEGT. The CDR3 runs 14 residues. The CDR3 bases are TGTGCCAGCAAACCCGGACATTCCACAGATACGCAGTATTTT. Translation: CASKPGHSTDTQYF.

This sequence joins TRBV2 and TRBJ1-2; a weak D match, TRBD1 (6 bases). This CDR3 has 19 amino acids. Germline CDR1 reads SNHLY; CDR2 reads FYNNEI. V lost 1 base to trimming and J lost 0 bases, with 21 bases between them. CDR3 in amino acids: CASSEERLFHGQPNYGYTF. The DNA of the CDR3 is TGTGCCAGCAGTGAAGAAAGGTTATTTCACGGACAGCCTAACTATGGCTACACCTTC.

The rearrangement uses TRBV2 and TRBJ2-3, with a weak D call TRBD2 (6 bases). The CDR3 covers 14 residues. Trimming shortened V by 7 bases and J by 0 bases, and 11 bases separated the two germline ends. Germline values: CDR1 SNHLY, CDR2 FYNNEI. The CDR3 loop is CASNAGPSTDTQYF. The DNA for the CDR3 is TGTGCCAGCAACGCGGGGCCCAGCACAGATACGCAGTATTTT.

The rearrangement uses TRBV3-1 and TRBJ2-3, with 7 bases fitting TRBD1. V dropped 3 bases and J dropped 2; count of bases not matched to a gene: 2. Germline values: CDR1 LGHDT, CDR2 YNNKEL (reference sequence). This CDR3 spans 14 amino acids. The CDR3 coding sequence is TGTGCCAGCAGCCATACAGGGGCCACAGATACGCAGTATTTT. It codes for CASSHTGATDTQYF.

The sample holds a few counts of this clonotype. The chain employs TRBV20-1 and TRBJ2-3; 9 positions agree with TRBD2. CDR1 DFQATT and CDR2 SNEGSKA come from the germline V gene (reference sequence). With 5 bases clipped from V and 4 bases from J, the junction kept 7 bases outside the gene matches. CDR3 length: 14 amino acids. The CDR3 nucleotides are TGCAGTGCTGAGCTAGCGGGGTCGGCAGATACGCAGTATTTT. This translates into CSAELAGSADTQYF.

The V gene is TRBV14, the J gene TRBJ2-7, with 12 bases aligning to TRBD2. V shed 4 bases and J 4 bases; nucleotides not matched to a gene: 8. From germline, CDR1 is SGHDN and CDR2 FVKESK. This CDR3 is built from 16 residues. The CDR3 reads CASSRSSGGAGYEQYF. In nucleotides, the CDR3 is TGTGCCAGCAGCCGCTCTAGCGGGGGGGCCGGTTACGAGCAGTACTTC.

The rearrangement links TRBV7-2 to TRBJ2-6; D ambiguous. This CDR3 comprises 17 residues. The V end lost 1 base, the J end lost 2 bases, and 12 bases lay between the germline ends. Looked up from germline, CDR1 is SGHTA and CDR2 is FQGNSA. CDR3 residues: CASSLESTLPGANVLTF. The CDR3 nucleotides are TGTGCCAGCAGCTTAGAATCCACCCTGCCTGGGGCCAACGTCCTGACTTTC.

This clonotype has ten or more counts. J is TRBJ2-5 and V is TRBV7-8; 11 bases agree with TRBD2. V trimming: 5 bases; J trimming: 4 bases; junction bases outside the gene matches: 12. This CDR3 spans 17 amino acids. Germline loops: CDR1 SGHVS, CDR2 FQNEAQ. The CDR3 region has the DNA TGTGCCAGCAGCCGACTAGCGGGACTTCTATCGGGAGAGACCCAGTACTTC. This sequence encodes CASSRLAGLLSGETQYF.

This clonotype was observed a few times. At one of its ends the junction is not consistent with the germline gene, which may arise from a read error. The CDR3 loop is CASSSGTSGGRNEQFF. The CDR3 DNA is TGTGCCAGCAGCTCCGGGACTAGCGGGGGTCGAAATGAGCAGTTCTTC. The chain is built from TRBV5-1 and TRBJ2-1, with 14 positions matching TRBD2. The CDR3 is made up of 16 amino acids. The germline gives CDR1 SGHRS, CDR2 YFSETQ. Variable domain in full (rest from reference TRBV5-1 and TRBJ2-1): KAGVTQTPRYLIKTRGQQVTLSCSPISGHRSVSWYQQTPGQGLQFLFEYFSETQRNKGNFPGRFSGRQFSNSRSEMNVSTLELGDSALYLCASSSGTSGGRNEQFFGPGTRLTVL.